This TCR beta chain was observed in a study of cytomegalovirus exposure and HLA in healthy donors. The study's findings and limits: Published work reported that the classifier diagnosed cytomegalovirus status with high specificity and sensitivity.

CDR1 is MNHEY, CDR2 SMNVEV, per germline (reference sequence). This CDR3 is 17 amino acids long. With 9 bases clipped from V and 8 bases from J, the junction kept 24 bases outside the gene matches. 13 Jbeta primers and 60 Vbeta primers were used for the PCR. The protocol was immunoSEQ multiplex PCR, while the TCRdb copy is restricted to in-frame clones and leaves out a portion. Of about 31,000 clones listed, around two fifths are singletons. A remark on this clone: Its antigen is still unknown.

This TCR derives from a woman aged 45-65 years in good health and CMV-seronegative. The sequencing sample was made of PBMCs. This rearrangement joins TRBV27 to TRBJ2-7; 8 bases are shared with TRBD1. DNA of the CDR3: TGTGCCAGACCTCTCACGGGACAGGCCAAAAACTTGTACCAGCAGTACTTC. Protein product: CARPLTGQAKNLYQQYF.